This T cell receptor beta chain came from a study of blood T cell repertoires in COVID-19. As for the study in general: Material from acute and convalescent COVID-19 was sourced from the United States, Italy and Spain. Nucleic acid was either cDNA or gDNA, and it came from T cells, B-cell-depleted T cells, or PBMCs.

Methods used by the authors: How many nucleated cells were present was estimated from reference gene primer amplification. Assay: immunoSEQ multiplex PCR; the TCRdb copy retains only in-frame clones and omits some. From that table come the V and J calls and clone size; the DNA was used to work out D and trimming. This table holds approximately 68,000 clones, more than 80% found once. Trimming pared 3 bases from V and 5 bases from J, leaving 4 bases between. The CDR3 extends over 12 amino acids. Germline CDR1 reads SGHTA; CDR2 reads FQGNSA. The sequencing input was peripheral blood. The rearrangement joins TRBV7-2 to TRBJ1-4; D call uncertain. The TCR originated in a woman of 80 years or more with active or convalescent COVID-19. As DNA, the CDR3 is TGTGCCAGCAGCTTCAGAAATGAAAAACTGTTTTTT. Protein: CASSFRNEKLFF.